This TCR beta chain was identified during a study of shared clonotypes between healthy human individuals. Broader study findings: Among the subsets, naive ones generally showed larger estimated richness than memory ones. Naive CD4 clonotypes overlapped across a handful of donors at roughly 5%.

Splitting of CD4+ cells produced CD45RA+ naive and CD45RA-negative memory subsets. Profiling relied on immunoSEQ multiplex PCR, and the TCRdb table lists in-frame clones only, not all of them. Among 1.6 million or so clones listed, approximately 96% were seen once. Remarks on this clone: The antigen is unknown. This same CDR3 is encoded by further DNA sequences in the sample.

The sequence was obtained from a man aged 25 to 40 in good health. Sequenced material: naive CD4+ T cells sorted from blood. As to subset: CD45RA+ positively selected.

The CDR3 loop is CASSLPGQETQYF. CDR3 nucleotides: TGTGCCAGCAGCCTCCCCGGCCAAGAGACCCAGTACTTC. This rearrangement joins TRBV7-9 to TRBJ2-5; no reliable D call. With 5 bases removed from V and 1 base from J, the gap between germline ends came to 8 bases. This CDR3 region has 13 residues. Looked up from germline, CDR1 is SEHNR and CDR2 is FQNEAQ (reference sequence).